Reported below is one T cell receptor (beta chain). What it binds is unknown. This sample is part of a study of cytomegalovirus exposure and HLA in healthy donors. There are 15 residues in the CDR3. Germline CDR1 MNHEY, CDR2 SVGAGI. The V segment lost 5 bases and the J segment 9 bases; nucleotides outside the gene matches: 8. Study findings and constraints: As immune exposure information, only CMV serostatus was available.

Primers for the PCR totalled 60 Vbeta and 13 Jbeta. The repertoire was sequenced with immunoSEQ multiplex PCR; TCRdb's copy has only in-frame clones and lacks some. The sample totals tens of thousands of clones. This chain links TRBV6-5 with TRBJ2-2; 11 positions agree with TRBD2. Sequenced: PBMCs. The source of this sequence is a young man in good health and CMV-seronegative. CDR3 nucleotide sequence: TGTGCCAGCAGTCAGACTAGCGGGACTTTCCGGGAGCTGTTTTTT. This translates into CASSQTSGTFRELFF.